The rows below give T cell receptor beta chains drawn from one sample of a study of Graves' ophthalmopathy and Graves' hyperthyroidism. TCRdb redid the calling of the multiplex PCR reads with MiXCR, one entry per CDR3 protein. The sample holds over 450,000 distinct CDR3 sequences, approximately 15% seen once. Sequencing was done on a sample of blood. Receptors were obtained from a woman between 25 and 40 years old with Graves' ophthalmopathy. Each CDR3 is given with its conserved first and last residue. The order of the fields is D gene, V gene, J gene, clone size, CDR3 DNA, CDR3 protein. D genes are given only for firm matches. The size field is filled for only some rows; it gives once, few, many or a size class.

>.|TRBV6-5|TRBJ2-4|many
TGTGCCAGCAGTTACTCGGAGGGGACCAAAAACATTCAGTACTTC
CASSYSEGTKNIQYF
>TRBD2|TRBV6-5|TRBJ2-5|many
TGTGCCAGCAGGGGACTAGCGGGAGAGACCCAGTACTTC
CASRGLAGETQYF
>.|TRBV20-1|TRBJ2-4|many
TGCAGTGCTCGCCGGCTGGCCAAAAACATTCAGTACTTC
CSARRLAKNIQYF
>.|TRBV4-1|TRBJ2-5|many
TGCGCCAGCAGCCCCCACCCGAAGACAGTCCAAGAGACCCAGTACTTC
CASSPHPKTVQETQYF
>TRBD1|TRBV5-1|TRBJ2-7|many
TGCGCCAGCAGCCCCGGGACAGACCTCGGGCAGTACTTC
CASSPGTDLGQYF
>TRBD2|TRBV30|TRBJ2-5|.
TGTGCCTGGGTCTTAGCGGGAGGAGAGACCCAGTACTTC
CAWVLAGGETQYF
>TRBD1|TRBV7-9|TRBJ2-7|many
TGTGCCAGCAGCCCCCAACGGGACAGATACGAGCAGTACTTC
CASSPQRDRYEQYF
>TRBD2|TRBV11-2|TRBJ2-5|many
TGTGCCAGCAGCTCATCTCCGGGACTAGCGGGGGGGCCAGAGACCCAGTACTTC
CASSSSPGLAGGPETQYF
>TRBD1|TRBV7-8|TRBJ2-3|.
TGTGCCAGCAGCTTTCCGGGACAGGGCCCCACAGATACGCAGTATTTT
CASSFPGQGPTDTQYF
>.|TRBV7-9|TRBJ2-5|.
TGTGCCAGCAGCTTGATAAATCCTTGGGGTGAGACCCAGTACTTC
CASSLINPWGETQYF